Below are 21 T cell receptor beta chains sequenced from a single sample in a study of PD-1 blockade in classical Hodgkin lymphoma. With no exception, relapse followed autologous stem cell transplantation in all patients, and brentuximab vedotin exposure varied. The assay was immunoSEQ multiplex PCR, and TCRdb's table has in-frame clones only and misses some. Here the sample spans roughly 96,000 clones, 80% to 90% being singletons. Sequences were derived from peripheral blood mononuclear cells (PBMCs), sampled before the second cycle of nivolumab. The source of these receptors is a human donor with classical Hodgkin lymphoma.

This CDR3 reads CASSIAGESFGYTF. The DNA of the CDR3 is TGTGCCAGCAGCATAGCGGGGGAGTCTTTTGGCTACACCTTC. The genes are TRBV5-4 and TRBJ1-2; perhaps TRBD1 as D (5 bases). The length of the CDR3 is 14 residues. The V end was cut by 4 bases, the J end by 7 bases, with 17 bases between. Germline-derived CDR1 and CDR2 are SGHNT and YYREEE (reference sequence).

This chain connects TRBV28 to TRBJ1-2; no definite D call. V was pared by 2 bases and J by 2 bases, with 12 bases between. The CDR3 totals 15 residues. Germline V lookup: CDR1 MDHEN, CDR2 SYDVKM. The CDR3: CASSLLGGTNYGYTF. CDR3 nucleotides: TGTGCCAGCAGTTTACTGGGCGGAACGAACTATGGCTACACCTTC.

This clone was picked up a small number of times. The chain employs TRBV7-8 and TRBJ2-2; D unclear. CDR3 length equals 13 residues. Germline loops: CDR1 SGHVS, CDR2 FQNEAQ. V was clipped by 3 bases and J by 8 bases, with 10 bases between them. The CDR3 sequence: CASSFVPLGELFF. In nucleotides, the CDR3 is TGTGCCAGCAGCTTCGTCCCGTTGGGGGAGCTGTTTTTT.

The V and J genes are TRBV18 and TRBJ1-1; no clear D. This CDR3 has 14 amino acids. From germline, CDR1 is KGHSH and CDR2 LQKENI. The V end lost 2 bases, the J end lost 0 bases, and 7 bases lay between the germline ends. The DNA for the CDR3 is TGTGCCAGCTCACCAGGATTCATGAACACTGAAGCTTTCTTT. Its protein is CASSPGFMNTEAFF.

This clone was detected once. Here the CDR3 DNA reads TGTGCCAGCAGTTTAGGGTACTTGGGCACAGATACGCAGTATTTT. Translating it yields CASSLGYLGTDTQYF. V usage is TRBV27 and J usage is TRBJ2-3; D uncertain. This CDR3 region has 15 residues. The V gene's germline CDR1 is MNHEY and CDR2 SMNVEV (reference sequence). V shed 2 bases and J shed 1 base, with 10 bases lying between them.

The genes are TRBV5-1 and TRBJ2-5; 8 bases align to TRBD1. There are 16 residues in the CDR3. In germline, CDR1 is SGHRS, CDR2 YFSETQ. After removal of 0 bases from V and 2 bases from J, the junction contained 6 bases not matched to a gene. The CDR3 sequence: CASSLVQGGQQETQYF. CDR3 DNA sequence: TGCGCCAGCAGCTTGGTACAGGGGGGACAGCAAGAGACCCAGTACTTC.

V gene TRBV5-1 combines with J gene TRBJ2-5, with D possibly called TRBD1 or TRBD2 (5 bases each). The CDR3 extends over 13 amino acids. V was pared by 2 bases and J by 5 bases, with 10 bases between. CDR1 SGHRS and CDR2 YFSETQ come from the germline V gene. The CDR3: CASSFRGTETQYF. CDR3 bases: TGCGCCAGCAGCTTCCGGGGCACGGAGACCCAGTACTTC. Supplemented by reference TRBV5-1 and TRBJ2-5, the full variable domain reads KAGVTQTPRYLIKTRGQQVTLSCSPISGHRSVSWYQQTPGQGLQFLFEYFSETQRNKGNFPGRFSGRQFSNSRSEMNVSTLELGDSALYLCASSFRGTETQYFGPGTRLLVL.

The V call is TRBV7-9, the J call TRBJ2-5; a weak D match, TRBD1 (5 bases). V was cut by 5 bases and J by 2 bases, with 15 bases left in between. The CDR3 covers 15 residues. Germline V CDR1 and CDR2: SEHNR, FQNEAQ (reference sequence). The CDR3 spells CASSPHRQLQETQYF. CDR3 coding DNA: TGTGCCAGCAGCCCTCACAGACAGCTACAAGAGACCCAGTACTTC.

The J gene is TRBJ2-7, the V gene TRBV6-5; the D gene is possibly TRBD1 (6 bases). This CDR3 comprises 12 residues. Deletions cut 5 bases from V and 6 bases from J, with 11 bases between. From germline, CDR1 is MNHEY and CDR2 SVGAGI. The CDR3, as DNA: TGTGCCAGCAGTCCCCAGGGGTTCGAGCAGTACTTC. Residues: CASSPQGFEQYF.

This rearrangement joins TRBV11-2 to TRBJ2-2; no definite D call. CDR1 is SGHAT and CDR2 is FQNNGV in the germline V gene. The V end lost 2 bases, the J end lost 1 base, and 5 bases lay between the germline ends. CDR3 length: 14 residues. The CDR3 DNA reads TGTGCCAGCAGCTTATGGGGGAACACCGGGGAGCTGTTTTTT. As protein: CASSLWGNTGELFF.

The rearrangement joins TRBV2 to TRBJ1-6, with a possible D match to TRBD1 (6 bases). CDR1 is SNHLY and CDR2 is FYNNEI in the germline V gene. V lost 7 bases to trimming and J lost 2 bases, with 12 bases between them. The CDR3 runs to 15 residues. In nucleotides, the CDR3 is TGTGCCAGCACAAACAGGGACCCCTATAATTCACCCCTCCACTTT. Encoded protein: CASTNRDPYNSPLHF.

This rearrangement joins TRBV7-8 to TRBJ1-4; D is ambiguous. The CDR3 totals 17 residues. Germline loops: CDR1 SGHVS, CDR2 FQNEAQ. V was trimmed by 7 bases and J by 2 bases, leaving 20 bases between them. The CDR3 here is CASTSYPRGPTNEKLFF. CDR3 coding DNA: TGTGCCAGCACCAGCTACCCTCGGGGTCCCACTAATGAAAAACTGTTTTTT. Full variable domain (rest looked up from reference TRBV7-8 and TRBJ1-4): GAGVSQSPRYKVAKRGQDVALRCDPISGHVSLFWYQQALGQGPEFLTYFQNEAQLDKSGLPSDRFFAERPEGSVSTLKIQRTQQEDSAVYLCASTSYPRGPTNEKLFFGSGTQLSVL.

The V gene is TRBV30, the J gene TRBJ2-2; 13 bases match TRBD2. The CDR3 totals 16 residues. V shed 3 bases and J 1 base; nucleotides not matched to a gene: 2. CDR1 is GTSNPN, CDR2 SVGIG, per germline (reference sequence). CDR3 DNA sequence: TGTGCCTGGAGGAGACTAGCGGGAGGGAACACCGGGGAGCTGTTTTTT. As protein: CAWRRLAGGNTGELFF.

V usage is TRBV28 and J usage is TRBJ2-1; 8 bases map to TRBD1. After removal of 6 bases from V and 6 bases from J, the junction contained 7 bases not matched to a gene. The CDR3 is made up of 14 amino acids. Germline-derived CDR1 and CDR2 are MDHEN and SYDVKM. The CDR3 region is CASRQLTGANEQFF. The CDR3 nucleotides are TGTGCCAGCAGACAATTGACAGGGGCCAATGAGCAGTTCTTC.

The CDR3: CASSSPGPGATEKLFF. Written as DNA, the CDR3 is TGTGCCAGCAGCTCCCCCGGGCCAGGGGCCACTGAAAAACTGTTTTTT. V and J are TRBV11-3 and TRBJ1-4, with D perhaps matching TRBD1 (6 bases). The CDR3 has 16 residues. Germline V gene lookup returns CDR1 SGHNT and CDR2 YENEEA. V lost 4 bases and J 7 bases, leaving 19 bases between the germline ends.

The CDR3 spells CAISPTSGVLGGETQYF. The CDR3 DNA follows: TGTGCCATCAGCCCGACTAGCGGGGTGTTAGGCGGAGAGACCCAGTACTTC. The chain links TRBV10-3 to TRBJ2-5; 11 bases map to TRBD2. The CDR3 has 17 amino acids. Unmatched junction bases numbered 13, after V lost 6 bases and J lost 4 bases. Germline lookup yields CDR1 ENHRY and CDR2 SYGVKD.

The rearrangement uses TRBV29-1 and TRBJ2-1; 8 bases map to TRBD2. Unmatched junction bases numbered 6, after V lost 0 bases and J lost 8 bases. This CDR3 has 14 amino acids. Germline V CDR1 and CDR2: SQVTM, ANQGSEA. CDR3 nucleotides: TGCAGCGTTGAAGACGGGAGGGTTTGGGATGAGCAGTTCTTC. Translation: CSVEDGRVWDEQFF.

J is TRBJ2-1 and V is TRBV9, with 7 bases matching TRBD1. After removal of 1 base from V and 3 bases from J, the junction contained 16 bases not matched to a gene. The CDR3 has 19 amino acids. Germline CDR1 and CDR2: SGDLS and YYNGEE. This CDR3 reads CASSVYPVNRGKYYNEQFF. In DNA form, the CDR3 reads TGTGCCAGCAGCGTATATCCCGTAAACAGGGGCAAATACTACAATGAGCAGTTCTTC.

V usage is TRBV5-8 and J usage is TRBJ2-7; no reliable D call. Germline-derived CDR1 and CDR2 are SGHTS and YDEGEE. The ends were cut back, 0 bases at V and 0 bases at J, with 7 bases in the middle. CDR3 size: 14 residues. The CDR3 DNA reads TGTGCCAGCAGCTTGGAAGGAGTCTCCTACGAGCAGTACTTC. Its translation: CASSLEGVSYEQYF.

This clone was counted once. The rearrangement uses TRBV28 and TRBJ2-3; 8 bases are a match to TRBD2. CDR1 is MDHEN, CDR2 SYDVKM, per germline. After removal of 9 bases from V and 0 bases from J, the junction contained 17 bases not matched to a gene. CDR3 length: 18 residues. CDR3 amino acids: CASNSRRLAGFSTDTQYF. DNA for the CDR3: TGTGCCAGTAACAGTCGTAGGCTAGCGGGTTTTAGCACAGATACGCAGTATTTT.

This rearrangement joins TRBV19 to TRBJ1-3; D perhaps matches TRBD1 (6 bases). The ends were cut back, 6 bases at V and 5 bases at J, with 17 bases in the middle. The CDR3 is made up of 15 amino acids. Germline CDR1 and CDR2: LNHDA and SQIVND (reference sequence). The CDR3 spells CASSPTGTLRNTIYF. CDR3 DNA sequence: TGTGCCAGTAGCCCTACAGGGACCCTGAGAAACACCATATATTTT.